The 19 T cell receptor beta chains in this list originate from one sample, sequenced in a study of radiation and T cells in renal cell carcinoma. Using immunoSEQ multiplex PCR, the repertoire was profiled, and TCRdb retains in-frame clones only, with some absent. The sample records approximately 14,000 clones, 64% being singletons. The treatment here: 15 Gy SBRT to primary tumor, nephrectomy 4 weeks later. This sample comprised tumor tissue, obtained from a patient whose treatment included radiotherapy and nephrectomy. Receptors were obtained from a woman aged 70-85 years with renal cell carcinoma.

The chain has TRBV2 and TRBJ2-4; 10 bases are a match to TRBD2. This CDR3 region has 15 residues. After removal of 6 bases from V and 7 bases from J, the junction contained 9 bases not matched to a gene. Germline values: CDR1 SNHLY, CDR2 FYNNEI. CDR3 in amino acids: CASSGRAGGPNIQYF. For the CDR3, the DNA is TGTGCCAGCAGCGGAAGAGCGGGGGGGCCTAACATTCAGTACTTC. The full variable domain, with the rest looked up from reference TRBV2 and TRBJ2-4, is EPEVTQTPSHQVTQMGQEVILRCVPISNHLYFYWYRQILGQKVEFLVSFYNNEISEKSEIFDDQFSVERPDGSNFTLKIRSTKLEDSAMYFCASSGRAGGPNIQYFGAGTRLSVL.

The chain recombines TRBV29-1 with TRBJ1-2; the D gene is possibly TRBD1 (6 bases). The CDR3 runs to 14 residues. Trimming took off 2 bases at V and 8 bases at J, with 18 bases between the two ends. Germline V gene data show CDR1 as SQVTM and CDR2 as ANQGSEA. The CDR3 DNA reads as TGCAGCGTTGAATTAGGGGGGACTGGGCGCGGCTACACCTTC. It yields the protein CSVELGGTGRGYTF.

This chain connects TRBV5-1 to TRBJ2-3; 13 bases are a match to TRBD2. J gave up 1 base and V 7 bases, and 12 bases lay outside the gene matches. The germline gives CDR1 SGHRS, CDR2 YFSETQ. The CDR3 spans 18 residues. CDR3 nucleotides: TGCGCCAGCGCCAGACTAGCGGGGGGCGGTCAAGGCACAGATACGCAGTATTTT. It translates to CASARLAGGGQGTDTQYF.

Sample share makes this clone medium-sized. The chain employs TRBV10-3 and TRBJ2-7; TRBD2 might be the D (6 bases). This CDR3 has 14 amino acids. Germline V gene lookup returns CDR1 ENHRY and CDR2 SYGVKD. V lost 0 bases and J lost 5, with 11 bases in between. This chain's CDR3 is CAISESIGGNEQYF. The CDR3 coding sequence is TGTGCCATCAGTGAGTCGATAGGAGGGAACGAGCAGTACTTC.

The chain carries TRBV7-8 and TRBJ1-4; TRBD1 aligns across 9 bases. The J segment lost 8 bases and the V segment lost 0 bases, leaving 10 bases of the junction unmatched. The length of the CDR3 is 17 residues. The germline V gene encodes CDR1 SGHVS and CDR2 FQNEAQ. The CDR3 DNA is TGTGCCAGCAGCTTAGCGAGGGGACAGGGTTTGGGGGAAAAACTGTTTTTT. It is translated as CASSLARGQGLGEKLFF.

The V call is TRBV6-5, the J call TRBJ1-2; D gene uncertain. The CDR3 runs to 14 residues. V was trimmed by 2 bases and J by 4 bases, leaving 11 bases between them. Per the germline V gene, CDR1 is MNHEY and CDR2 is SVGAGI. CDR3 nucleotides: TGTGCCAGCAGTTACGACCTAAGAGGCTATGGCTACACCTTC. The encoded protein is CASSYDLRGYGYTF.

The rearrangement uses TRBV2 and TRBJ1-2, with D unclear. Trimming left V 1 base short and J 0 bases short, with 6 bases between. Germline CDR1 reads SNHLY; CDR2 reads FYNNEI. The CDR3 contains 14 residues. The CDR3 DNA reads TGTGCCAGCAGTGAAGTTGTAGCTAACTATGGCTACACCTTC. This translates into CASSEVVANYGYTF. Variable domain in full (rest from reference TRBV2 and TRBJ1-2): EPEVTQTPSHQVTQMGQEVILRCVPISNHLYFYWYRQILGQKVEFLVSFYNNEISEKSEIFDDQFSVERPDGSNFTLKIRSTKLEDSAMYFCASSEVVANYGYTFGSGTRLTVV.

J is TRBJ1-2 and V is TRBV7-8; no clear D. CDR3 length: 13 residues. Germline V gene data show CDR1 as SGHVS and CDR2 as FQNEAQ. Between the trimmed V and J ends, which lost 1 base and 7 bases, there was a span of 10 bases. Here the CDR3 reads CASSLGLLGGYTF. DNA of the CDR3: TGTGCCAGCAGCTTAGGCCTGCTTGGTGGCTACACCTTC.

V gene TRBV27 combines with J gene TRBJ1-5; D is uncertain. Germline CDR1 and CDR2: MNHEY and SMNVEV (reference sequence). V dropped 2 bases and J dropped 0 bases, with 20 bases sitting between them. The CDR3 runs to 19 residues. Here the CDR3 DNA reads TGTGCCAGCAGTTTAACAAACCCATTGAGGGAGTATAGCAATCAGCCCCAGCATTTT. This gives the protein CASSLTNPLREYSNQPQHF.

This clone was seen repeatedly, ten times or more. CDR3 DNA: TGCAGCGTTGTGGGGACAGGTGGAGGTTTAGACACTGAAGCTTTCTTT. It specifies CSVVGTGGGLDTEAFF. The chain has TRBV29-1 and TRBJ1-1; 8 bases line up with TRBD1. CDR1 SQVTM and CDR2 ANQGSEA come from the germline V gene. This CDR3 has 16 amino acids. With V trimmed by 4 bases and J by 3 bases, 13 bases remained unmatched. The complete variable domain, with remaining parts taken from reference TRBV29-1 and TRBJ1-1, reads SAVISQKPSRDICQRGTSLTIQCQVDSQVTMMFWYRQQPGQSLTLIATANQGSEATYESGFVIDKFPISRPNLTFSTLTVSNMSPEDSSIYLCSVVGTGGGLDTEAFFGQGTRLTVV.

Details on this clone: The same CDR3 also results from other DNA sequences found in this sample. The chain carries TRBV2 and TRBJ2-7; tentatively, D is TRBD1 or TRBD2 (5 bases each). Trimming cost V 8 bases and J 1 base, with 12 bases left between them. CDR3 length: 13 residues. Germline V gene sequence: CDR1 SNHLY, CDR2 FYNNEI. In DNA, the CDR3 is TGTGCCAGCGGGGGACGTCCGTCCTACGAGCAGTACTTC. Protein product: CASGGRPSYEQYF.

In its sample, this clone was seen many times. Other DNA sequences in this specimen translate into the identical CDR3. J is TRBJ1-2 and V is TRBV9; D uncertain. Trimming took off 3 bases at V and 8 bases at J, with 11 bases between the two ends. The CDR3 totals 12 residues. Germline CDR1 and CDR2: SGDLS and YYNGEE. The CDR3 reads CASSGRPGGYTF. Here the CDR3 DNA reads TGTGCCAGCAGCGGAAGACCCGGAGGCTACACCTTC. The full variable domain, in which reference TRBV9 and TRBJ1-2 provide the parts outside the CDR3, is DSGVTQTPKHLITATGQRVTLRCSPRSGDLSVYWYQQSLDQGLQFLIQYYNGEERAKGNILERFSAQQFPDLHSELNLSSLELGDSALYFCASSGRPGGYTFGSGTRLTVV.

This clone appeared a few times. As DNA, the CDR3 is TGTGCCAGCAGCGCACGGACAGGGGGCGGCACAGATACGCAGTATTTT. It yields the protein CASSARTGGGTDTQYF. J is TRBJ2-3 and V is TRBV7-3; TRBD1 matches at 11 bases. The germline V gene encodes CDR1 SGHTA and CDR2 FQGTGA. Trimming took 5 bases from V and 1 from J; bases not matched to a gene: 5. This CDR3 has 16 residues.

J is TRBJ2-6 and V is TRBV9, with D unresolved. This CDR3 has 15 residues. In germline, CDR1 is SGDLS, CDR2 YYNGEE. Trimming took 3 bases from V and 6 from J, leaving 13 bases between them. The chain's CDR3 is CASSETWQEANVLTF. Written as DNA, the CDR3 is TGTGCCAGCAGCGAAACATGGCAGGAGGCCAACGTCCTGACTTTC.

The chain carries TRBV19 and TRBJ1-1, with a possible D match to TRBD1 (5 bases). The germline gives CDR1 LNHDA, CDR2 SQIVND (reference sequence). Trimming removed 4 bases at V and 3 bases at J, with 15 bases between. This CDR3 is built from 15 residues. The CDR3: CASSNGGDPHTEAFF. The CDR3 bases are TGTGCCAGTAGTAATGGCGGGGACCCTCACACTGAAGCTTTCTTT. The full variable domain, completed using reference TRBV19 and TRBJ1-1, is DGGITQSPKYLFRKEGQNVTLSCEQNLNHDAMYWYRQDPGQGLRLIYYSQIVNDFQKGDIAEGYSVSREKKESFPLTVTSAQKNPTAFYLCASSNGGDPHTEAFFGQGTRLTVV.

The chain uses TRBV6-5 and TRBJ1-4; D ambiguous. V lost 6 bases and J 8 bases, leaving 16 bases between the germline ends. The V gene's germline CDR1 is MNHEY and CDR2 SVGAGI. This CDR3 contains 14 residues. CDR3 in amino acids: CASSPTDRPEKLFF. The CDR3 DNA is TGTGCCAGCAGCCCCACTGACCGGCCGGAAAAACTGTTTTTT.

This clone occurred a few times. This chain links TRBV10-2 with TRBJ1-6; TRBD1 agrees at 9 bases. The CDR3 runs to 15 residues. Per the germline V gene, CDR1 is WSHSY and CDR2 is SAAADI. The V and J ends lost 3 bases and 7 bases, in that order; junction bases with no gene match: 4. CDR3 bases: TGCGCCAGCAGTGACGACAGGGGGGGGAATTCACCCCTCCACTTT. This codes for CASSDDRGGNSPLHF.

This clone rates as medium-sized. J is TRBJ1-2 and V is TRBV11-2, with no clear D. The V and J ends lost 1 base and 1 base respectively, with 4 bases between them. This CDR3 is built from 13 residues. CDR1 is SGHAT, CDR2 FQNNGV, per germline. CDR3 protein: CASSLVDNYGYTF. The CDR3 nucleotides are TGTGCCAGCAGCTTAGTTGATAACTATGGCTACACCTTC.

The rearrangement links TRBV7-9 to TRBJ1-2, with D maybe TRBD1 (5 bases). The germline gives CDR1 SEHNR, CDR2 FQNEAQ (reference sequence). The CDR3 is 14 residues long. V was cut by 2 bases and J by 2 bases, with 9 bases left in between. This CDR3 reads CASSLYDSNYGYTF. The DNA for the CDR3 is TGTGCCAGCAGCTTATATGACAGCAACTATGGCTACACCTTC.